The 27 T cell receptor beta chains below come from one sample, sequenced in a study of CD4 T cells in relation to SARS-CoV-2 and coronaviruses. Before the COVID-19 pandemic, during about 2011-2019, CD4+ T cells were taken from unexposed donors. Isolation of CD4+ T cells took place after roughly nine days in culture. No antigen has been assigned to these receptors. Here immunoSEQ multiplex PCR was the method, and the copy in TCRdb shows in-frame clones only, minus some. Counted here are around 26,000 clones, over 60% occurring once; the ten biggest clones make up around a fifth. Sequencing used CD4+ T cells from PBMCs, cultured in vitro. Every receptor here comes from a human donor in good health.

V gene TRBV5-1 combines with J gene TRBJ1-1, with 11 bases that match TRBD1. Per germline, CDR1 SGHRS and CDR2 YFSETQ. This CDR3 has 21 residues. The trim removed 4 bases at V and 1 base at J, leaving 21 bases unmatched. CDR3 nucleotide sequence: TGCGCCAGCAGCCCCAACCCGGGACAGGGGGGCCGCGCCTGGGGGAACACTGAAGCTTTCTTT. Translated: CASSPNPGQGGRAWGNTEAFF.

The CDR3 bases are TGTGCCAGTAGTCGGGACAGGGAAGATGAAAAACTGTTTTTT. Protein product: CASSRDREDEKLFF. The J gene is TRBJ1-4, the V gene TRBV19, with TRBD1 identical over 9 bases. After removal of 5 bases from V and 6 bases from J, the junction contained 4 bases not matched to a gene. This CDR3 has 14 amino acids. In germline, CDR1 is LNHDA, CDR2 SQIVND (reference sequence).

Written as DNA, the CDR3 is TGTGCCAGCAGCTTATGGGGGTTCGACAGCAGTGGGGCCAACGTCCTGACTTTC. Protein sequence: CASSLWGFDSSGANVLTF. V and J are TRBV7-8 and TRBJ2-6, with D perhaps given as TRBD1 or TRBD2 (5 bases each). V was cut by 2 bases and J by 3 bases, with 17 bases left in between. The germline gives CDR1 SGHVS, CDR2 FQNEAQ. This CDR3 comprises 18 residues. Combining the CDR3 with reference TRBV7-8 and TRBJ2-6 gives the whole variable domain GAGVSQSPRYKVAKRGQDVALRCDPISGHVSLFWYQQALGQGPEFLTYFQNEAQLDKSGLPSDRFFAERPEGSVSTLKIQRTQQEDSAVYLCASSLWGFDSSGANVLTFGAGSRLTVL.

J is TRBJ2-7 and V is TRBV6-2 or TRBV6-3; 10 bases map to TRBD2. Trimming at V came to 1 base and at J to 4 bases, leaving 13 bases not matched to a gene. There are 18 residues in the CDR3. Germline loops: CDR1 MNHEY, CDR2 SVGEGT. CDR3: CASSYYPSVAGGIYEQYF. As DNA, the CDR3 is TGTGCCAGCAGTTACTACCCCTCTGTAGCGGGAGGAATATACGAGCAGTACTTC.

The V gene is TRBV7-9, the J gene TRBJ2-5; no firm D call. V was cut by 2 bases and J by 1 base, with 8 bases left in between. Germline CDR1 and CDR2: SEHNR and FQNEAQ (reference sequence). This CDR3 has 14 residues. The CDR3 region has the DNA TGTGCCAGCAGCTTACGGGTGAGCCAAGAGACCCAGTACTTC. This gives the protein CASSLRVSQETQYF.

This chain joins TRBV6-2 or TRBV6-3 and TRBJ1-6; perhaps TRBD1 as D (5 bases). V lost 2 bases and J lost 4, with 6 bases in between. The CDR3 is 14 amino acids. Germline CDR1 is MNHEY and CDR2 is SVGEGT. CDR3 bases: TGTGCCAGCAGTTACCGGGGGTATAATTCACCCCTCCACTTT. This translates into CASSYRGYNSPLHF.

The chain couples TRBV7-8 to TRBJ1-6, with 8 bases lining up with TRBD1. In germline, CDR1 is SGHVS, CDR2 FQNEAQ. V shed 3 bases and J 9 bases; nucleotides not matched to a gene: 7. This CDR3 is built from 15 residues. CDR3 sequence: CASSLETGASSPLHF. In DNA, the CDR3 is TGTGCCAGCAGCTTGGAGACAGGGGCGAGTTCACCCCTCCACTTT.

The rearrangement uses TRBV7-2 and TRBJ2-7, with a tentative D call TRBD2 (7 bases). CDR3 length equals 15 residues. Germline loops: CDR1 SGHTA, CDR2 FQGNSA. V lost 4 bases and J 3 bases, leaving 16 bases between the germline ends. The CDR3 nucleotides read TGTGCCAGCAGCTCCCGACAGGCTAGCGGCTACGAGCAGTACTTC. Amino acids: CASSSRQASGYEQYF. Combining the CDR3 with reference TRBV7-2 and TRBJ2-7 gives the whole variable domain GAGVSQSPSNKVTEKGKDVELRCDPISGHTALYWYRQSLGQGLEFLIYFQGNSAPDKSGLPSDRFSAERTGGSVSTLTIQRTQQEDSAVYLCASSSRQASGYEQYFGPGTRLTVT.

The V and J genes are TRBV9 and TRBJ2-5; 8 bases match TRBD2. The CDR3 is 17 residues long. The V gene end was trimmed by 3 bases and the J gene end by 1 base; junction bases not matched to a gene: 11. Germline assignment: CDR1 SGDLS and CDR2 YYNGEE. Here the CDR3 DNA reads TGTGCCAGCAGCGATGGGTCGGGGGGGTCCACCCAAGAGACCCAGTACTTC. Its protein is CASSDGSGGSTQETQYF. Full variable domain (rest looked up from reference TRBV9 and TRBJ2-5): DSGVTQTPKHLITATGQRVTLRCSPRSGDLSVYWYQQSLDQGLQFLIQYYNGEERAKGNILERFSAQQFPDLHSELNLSSLELGDSALYFCASSDGSGGSTQETQYFGPGTRLLVL.

The rearrangement links TRBV19 to TRBJ2-2; 10 bases are shared with TRBD2. The V segment lost 3 bases and the J segment 1 base; nucleotides outside the gene matches: 11. Germline V gene data show CDR1 as LNHDA and CDR2 as SQIVND (reference sequence). This CDR3 contains 19 residues. CDR3: CASSIFGLAGGVNTGELFF. CDR3 nucleotides: TGTGCCAGTAGTATCTTCGGTTTAGCGGGAGGAGTGAACACCGGGGAGCTGTTTTTT.

This clone was counted only a few times. The V gene is TRBV7-9, the J gene TRBJ2-1; TRBD2 aligns across 7 bases. V dropped 6 bases and J dropped 10; count of bases not matched to a gene: 15. This CDR3 is 15 amino acids long. Germline CDR1 is SEHNR and CDR2 is FQNEAQ (reference sequence). Written as DNA, the CDR3 is TGTGCCAGCAGTTCACCGGGACTATCGCTTCGCGAGCAGTTCTTC. Its translation is CASSSPGLSLREQFF.

The chain has TRBV5-4 and TRBJ2-1, with a possible D match to TRBD2 (8 bases). V lost 5 bases to trimming and J lost 5 bases, with 26 bases between them. The germline V gene encodes CDR1 SGHNT and CDR2 YYREEE (reference sequence). This CDR3 has 18 amino acids. CDR3 sequence: CASSPGGPAGASHNEQFF. DNA for the CDR3: TGTGCCAGCAGTCCAGGGGGACCAGCGGGGGCCTCACACAATGAGCAGTTCTTC.

There are a few counts of this clone. At one end the junction does not follow the germline gene, possibly because of a read error. The chain uses TRBV4-2 and TRBJ1-6, with 7 bases identical to TRBD1. Per germline, CDR1 LGHNA and CDR2 YNFKEQ. The CDR3 spans 14 residues. The chain's CDR3 is CASNQVQGNSPLHF. The CDR3 coding sequence is TGTGCCAGCAACCAAGTACAGGGGAATTCACCCCTCCACTTT.

The chain combines TRBV11-2 with TRBJ2-1, with TRBD1 identical over 11 bases. Germline trimming cut 1 base from V and 10 bases from J; bases unmatched to any gene: 6. The CDR3 is made up of 15 amino acids. Looked up from germline, CDR1 is SGHAT and CDR2 is FQNNGV. The DNA of the CDR3 is TGTGCCAGCAGCTTAGGTGGACAGGGGGCCGAGGAGCAGTTCTTC. Translated, it gives CASSLGGQGAEEQFF.

The chain recombines TRBV6-2 or TRBV6-3 with TRBJ2-7; D remains ambiguous. Germline CDR1 MNHEY, CDR2 SVGEGT. Trimming cost V 5 bases and J 2 bases, with 10 bases left between them. The CDR3 extends over 13 amino acids. CDR3 amino acids: CASSNGRPYEQYF. The CDR3 DNA reads TGTGCCAGCAGTAACGGCCGACCCTACGAGCAGTACTTC.

This rearrangement joins TRBV29-1 to TRBJ2-1; no clear D. The germline CDR1 and CDR2 sequences are SQVTM and ANQGSEA. V lost 4 bases, J lost 9 bases, and 22 bases lay in between. CDR3 length: 15 residues. CDR3 in DNA: TGCAGCGTTGGAGAGGCCCGGTCAGCCGGTGGTGAGCAGTTCTTC. Translating it yields CSVGEARSAGGEQFF.

The gene calls are TRBV11-2 and TRBJ1-2, with D maybe TRBD1 (6 bases). Trimming cost V 3 bases and J 8 bases, with 13 bases left between them. This CDR3 has 13 amino acids. Germline V CDR1 and CDR2: SGHAT, FQNNGV. The chain's CDR3 is CASSFGQKVGYTF. In DNA, the CDR3 is TGTGCCAGCAGCTTCGGACAGAAGGTCGGCTACACCTTC.

The chain uses TRBV28 and TRBJ2-3; 10 bases fit TRBD2. The CDR3 loop spans 14 amino acids. V trimming: 6 bases; J trimming: 2 bases; junction bases outside the gene matches: 2. Germline values: CDR1 MDHEN, CDR2 SYDVKM. The CDR3 spells CASRSGGDTDTQYF. CDR3 nucleotide sequence: TGTGCCAGCAGGAGCGGGGGGGACACAGATACGCAGTATTTT. Full variable domain (remainder filled in from reference TRBV28 and TRBJ2-3): DVKVTQSSRYLVKRTGEKVFLECVQDMDHENMFWYRQDPGLGLRLIYFSYDVKMKEKGDIPEGYSVSREKKERFSLILESASTNQTSMYLCASRSGGDTDTQYFGPGTRLTVL.

The V gene is TRBV6-5, the J gene TRBJ1-1; D not resolved. The ends were cut back, 2 bases at V and 0 bases at J, with 10 bases in the middle. This CDR3 has 15 residues. CDR1 is MNHEY, CDR2 SVGAGI, per germline. The CDR3: CASSYVGLLNTEAFF. CDR3 coding DNA: TGTGCCAGCAGTTACGTAGGGTTACTGAACACTGAAGCTTTCTTT.

This chain joins TRBV19 and TRBJ1-5; a possible D gene is TRBD1 (5 bases). The length of the CDR3 is 14 residues. Germline CDR1 is LNHDA and CDR2 is SQIVND (reference sequence). The V end lost 6 bases, the J end lost 2 bases, and 11 bases lay between the germline ends. The CDR3 nucleotides are TGTGCCAGTAGCCCAGGGAGCGGCAATCAGCCCCAGCATTTT. It codes for CASSPGSGNQPQHF.

This clone has a handful of counts. The chain combines TRBV11-3 with TRBJ2-3; D remains ambiguous. Germline V gives CDR1 SGHNT, CDR2 YENEEA. This CDR3 has 15 amino acids. V was cut by 1 base and J by 0 bases, with 8 bases left in between. This CDR3 reads CASSLGGSSTDTQYF. CDR3 DNA: TGTGCCAGCAGCTTAGGAGGTTCCAGCACAGATACGCAGTATTTT.

This clone occurred a few times. V usage is TRBV7-2 and J usage is TRBJ1-2; the D is unclear. Germline V gene sequence: CDR1 SGHTA, CDR2 FQGNSA. This CDR3 region has 13 residues. Trimming took 2 bases from V and 3 from J, leaving 7 bases between them. CDR3 region: CASSLSRDYGYTF. As DNA, the CDR3 is TGTGCCAGCAGCTTAAGTAGGGACTATGGCTACACCTTC.

This rearrangement joins TRBV6-6 to TRBJ2-7; D remains ambiguous. CDR1 and CDR2 (germline): MNHNY, SVGAGI (reference sequence). The CDR3 length is 13 residues. Trimming removed 10 bases at V and 6 bases at J, with 19 bases between. The CDR3, as DNA: TGTGCCACCTCGACGACGGAGACTGGCGAGCAGTACTTC. Protein: CATSTTETGEQYF.

The chain recombines TRBV6-2 or TRBV6-3 with TRBJ1-4; no clear D. The CDR3 length is 15 residues. Deletions cut 3 bases from V and 2 bases from J, with 10 bases between. The germline V gene encodes CDR1 MNHEY and CDR2 SVGEGT. CDR3 nucleotides: TGTGCCAGCAGTTATGGTGGTTCGACTAATGAAAAACTGTTTTTT. It yields the protein CASSYGGSTNEKLFF.

This clone was seen just once. The V and J genes are TRBV18 and TRBJ2-1, with 7 bases aligning to TRBD1. The V gene's germline CDR1 is KGHSH and CDR2 LQKENI. After removal of 2 bases from V and 5 bases from J, the junction contained 6 bases not matched to a gene. The CDR3 is 15 amino acids. The CDR3 protein is CASSPAQQGNNEQFF. The CDR3 coding sequence is TGTGCCAGCTCACCAGCCCAACAGGGGAACAATGAGCAGTTCTTC.

This chain's CDR3 is CASSVGQGDQPQHF. CDR3 bases: TGTGCCAGCAGCGTCGGACAGGGAGATCAGCCCCAGCATTTT. V and J are TRBV9 and TRBJ1-5; 8 bases are a match to TRBD1. Germline values: CDR1 SGDLS, CDR2 YYNGEE. Trimming removed 2 bases from V and 5 bases from J; junction bases left unmatched: 3. The CDR3 runs 14 residues.

The chain employs TRBV18 and TRBJ1-2, with 7 bases aligning to TRBD1. Germline values: CDR1 KGHSH, CDR2 LQKENI. There are 16 residues in the CDR3. With 0 bases clipped from V and 2 bases from J, the junction kept 6 bases outside the gene matches. The CDR3 is CASSPPDLQGNYGYTF. CDR3 coding DNA: TGTGCCAGCTCACCACCTGACTTACAGGGGAACTATGGCTACACCTTC. Full variable domain (outside the CDR3, taken from reference TRBV18 and TRBJ1-2): NAGVMQNPRHLVRRRGQEARLRCSPMKGHSHVYWYRQLPEEGLKFMVYLQKENIIDESGMPKERFSAEFPKEGPSILRIQQVVRGDSAAYFCASSPPDLQGNYGYTFGSGTRLTVV.